These 17 T cell receptor beta chains share one sample of origin, sequenced in a study of blood T cell repertoires in COVID-19. Repertoires were generated with immunoSEQ multiplex PCR, while TCRdb's copy carries only in-frame clones and drops some. The data show 300,000 to 400,000 clones, 85% to 90% seen once. The sample taken for sequencing was peripheral blood. These receptors all come from a woman in her 70s with COVID-19, enrolled during active disease.

The V and J genes are TRBV30 and TRBJ1-6, with D unclear. V was trimmed by 0 bases and J by 4 bases, leaving 13 bases between them. This CDR3 contains 16 residues. Germline V gene data show CDR1 as GTSNPN and CDR2 as SVGIG (reference sequence). The CDR3 bases are TGTGCCTGGAGTGTGTTCGGGTCCGTTTATAATTCACCCCTCCACTTT. It encodes CAWSVFGSVYNSPLHF.

This clone has a single count. This rearrangement joins TRBV12-5 to TRBJ1-1, with TRBD1 matching 11 bases. Germline V lookup: CDR1 LGHNT, CDR2 FRNRAP. The CDR3 consists of 14 residues. V shed 4 bases, J shed 5 bases, and the junction held 3 bases outside the gene matches. The CDR3 DNA sequence: TGTGCTAGTGGTTCGGGACAGGGGGGTACTGAAGCTTTCTTT. Translating gives CASGSGQGGTEAFF.

The V gene is TRBV12-5, the J gene TRBJ2-1; D is unclear. The CDR3 length is 14 residues. Germline loops: CDR1 LGHNT, CDR2 FRNRAP. Trimming cost V 6 bases and J 0 bases, with 9 bases left between them. The DNA for the CDR3 is TGTGCTAGTGGCTCGGAGAGCTCCTACAATGAGCAGTTCTTC. It codes for CASGSESSYNEQFF.

V gene TRBV9 combines with J gene TRBJ1-5, with a weak D call TRBD1 (5 bases). V lost 3 bases to trimming and J lost 5 bases, with 12 bases between them. This CDR3 spans 14 amino acids. The germline gives CDR1 SGDLS, CDR2 YYNGEE. The CDR3 sequence: CASSGAGQYQPQHF. CDR3 nucleotides: TGTGCCAGCAGCGGGGCAGGGCAATATCAGCCCCAGCATTTT.

The J gene is TRBJ1-2, the V gene TRBV6-6; 7 nucleotides align to TRBD1. J gave up 8 bases and V 8 bases, and 11 bases lay outside the gene matches. The length of the CDR3 is 13 residues. The germline V gene encodes CDR1 MNHNY and CDR2 SVGAGI (reference sequence). The CDR3 is CASSRRQGEGYTF. DNA of the CDR3: TGTGCCAGCTCAAGGAGACAGGGCGAGGGCTACACCTTC.

Written as DNA, the CDR3 is TGCGCCAGCAGCTCGGACAGGGTGGGTAATTCACCCCTCCACTTT. Protein: CASSSDRVGNSPLHF. The J gene is TRBJ1-6, the V gene TRBV5-1; the match to TRBD1 covers 8 bases. The V and J ends lost 3 bases and 6 bases, in that order; junction bases with no gene match: 5. This CDR3 is 15 amino acids long. Germline V gene data show CDR1 as SGHRS and CDR2 as YFSETQ.

The chain has TRBV12-3 or TRBV12-4 and TRBJ1-4, with D perhaps matching TRBD1 (5 bases). V lost 2 bases, J lost 10 bases, and 8 bases lay in between. This CDR3 contains 12 residues. The CDR3 DNA is TGTGCCAGCAGTTTATCCGGGGGAAAACTGTTTTTT. Its protein product is CASSLSGGKLFF.

This clone was recorded a few times. This rearrangement joins TRBV6-4 to TRBJ1-5, with D unclear. CDR1 and CDR2 from the germline V gene are MRHNA and SNTAGT. The CDR3 has 16 residues. V lost 6 bases to trimming and J lost 2 bases, with 17 bases between them. The CDR3 spells CASSRLEGKGNQPQHF. The CDR3 DNA follows: TGTGCCAGCAGCCGGTTGGAGGGAAAGGGCAATCAGCCCCAGCATTTT.

V usage is TRBV28 and J usage is TRBJ2-5; possibly TRBD2 for D (5 bases). The CDR3 is 13 amino acids. V was cut by 5 bases and J by 5 bases, with 12 bases left in between. Germline loops: CDR1 MDHEN, CDR2 SYDVKM. The DNA of the CDR3 is TGTGCCAGCAGTCAGTTATGGGAGGAGACCCAGTACTTC. This encodes CASSQLWEETQYF.

This chain links TRBV7-8 with TRBJ2-2, with TRBD1 as a possible D gene (6 bases). The CDR3 is 15 residues long. Germline V gives CDR1 SGHVS, CDR2 FQNEAQ. V was pared by 1 base and J by 6 bases, with 12 bases between. The CDR3 is CASSLGGLRAGELFF. The CDR3 DNA sequence: TGTGCCAGCAGCTTAGGGGGGCTTAGGGCCGGGGAGCTGTTTTTT. The full variable domain, in which reference TRBV7-8 and TRBJ2-2 provide the parts outside the CDR3, is GAGVSQSPRYKVAKRGQDVALRCDPISGHVSLFWYQQALGQGPEFLTYFQNEAQLDKSGLPSDRFFAERPEGSVSTLKIQRTQQEDSAVYLCASSLGGLRAGELFFGEGSRLTVL.

The genes are TRBV29-1 and TRBJ1-1, with D possibly matching TRBD1 (5 bases). Germline V gene sequence: CDR1 SQVTM, CDR2 ANQGSEA. V lost 8 bases and J lost 4, with 14 bases in between. This CDR3 contains 12 residues. The CDR3 nucleotides are TGCAGCTCAGGAGGGGTAGGCACTGAAGCTTTCTTT. This codes for CSSGGVGTEAFF.

The rearrangement links TRBV5-6 to TRBJ2-1; D remains ambiguous. Germline CDR1 is SGHDT and CDR2 is YYEEEE. V was clipped by 4 bases and J by 0 bases, with 11 bases between them. The CDR3 is 15 residues long. DNA of the CDR3: TGTGCCAGCAGCAAGTTCTCGAGCTCCTACAATGAGCAGTTCTTC. It encodes CASSKFSSSYNEQFF.

This chain uses TRBV7-2 with TRBJ2-7, with a weak D call TRBD2 (6 bases). Germline V gives CDR1 SGHTA, CDR2 FQGNSA. The CDR3 extends over 12 amino acids. Deletions cut 5 bases from V and 7 bases from J, with 12 bases between. The CDR3 loop reads CASSGTPREQYF. The CDR3 DNA reads as TGTGCCAGCAGCGGGACTCCCCGGGAGCAGTACTTC.

There are a few counts of this clone. This chain links TRBV7-2 with TRBJ1-1; 7 positions agree with TRBD1. Looked up from germline, CDR1 is SGHTA and CDR2 is FQGNSA. This CDR3 contains 13 residues. V lost 3 bases, J lost 7 bases, and 5 bases stayed unmatched. DNA of the CDR3: TGTGCCAGCAGCTTTGGCAGGGACAGTGAAGCTTTCTTT. Residues: CASSFGRDSEAFF.

The chain employs TRBV5-1 and TRBJ1-2, with TRBD1 matching over 10 bases. With 6 bases clipped from V and 6 bases from J, the junction kept 11 bases outside the gene matches. This CDR3 comprises 15 residues. Germline lookup yields CDR1 SGHRS and CDR2 YFSETQ. The CDR3 sequence: CASNVFSGQGDGYTF. CDR3 DNA sequence: TGCGCCAGCAACGTTTTTTCAGGACAGGGGGATGGCTACACCTTC.

Here the CDR3 DNA reads TGTGCCAGCAGTTTACCGGACTGGTATAGCAATCAGCCCCAGCATTTT. This encodes CASSLPDWYSNQPQHF. The chain couples TRBV27 to TRBJ1-5, with D unclear. This CDR3 has 16 residues. CDR1 and CDR2 (germline): MNHEY, SMNVEV (reference sequence). Trimming left V 2 bases short and J 0 bases short, with 11 bases between.

The chain employs TRBV7-9 and TRBJ2-1; 12 positions agree with TRBD2. Germline loops: CDR1 SEHNR, CDR2 FQNEAQ (reference sequence). The CDR3 runs to 16 residues. After removal of 7 bases from V and 6 bases from J, the junction contained 10 bases not matched to a gene. CDR3 in amino acids: CASIEVRTSGVNEQFF. CDR3 DNA sequence: TGTGCCAGCATCGAAGTCAGGACTAGCGGGGTCAATGAGCAGTTCTTC.